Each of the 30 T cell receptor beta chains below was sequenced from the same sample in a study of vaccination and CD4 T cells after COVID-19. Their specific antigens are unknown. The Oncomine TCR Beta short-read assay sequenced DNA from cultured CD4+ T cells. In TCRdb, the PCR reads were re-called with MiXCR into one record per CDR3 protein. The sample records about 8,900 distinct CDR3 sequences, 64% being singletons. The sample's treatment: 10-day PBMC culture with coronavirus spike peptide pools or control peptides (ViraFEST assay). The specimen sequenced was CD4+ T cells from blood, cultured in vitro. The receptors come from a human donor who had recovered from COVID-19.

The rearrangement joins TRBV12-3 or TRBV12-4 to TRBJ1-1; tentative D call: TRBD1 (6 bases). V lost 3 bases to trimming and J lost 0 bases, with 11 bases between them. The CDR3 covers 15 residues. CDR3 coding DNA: TGTGCCAGCAGTTTTGGTAGGGACATGAACACTGAAGCTTTCTTT. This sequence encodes CASSFGRDMNTEAFF.

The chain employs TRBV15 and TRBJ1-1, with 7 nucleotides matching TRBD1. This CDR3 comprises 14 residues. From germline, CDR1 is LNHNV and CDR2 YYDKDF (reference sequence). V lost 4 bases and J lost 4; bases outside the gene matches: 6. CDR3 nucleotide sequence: TGTGCCACCAGCAAGGTACAGGGGCCCACTGAAGCTTTCTTT. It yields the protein CATSKVQGPTEAFF.

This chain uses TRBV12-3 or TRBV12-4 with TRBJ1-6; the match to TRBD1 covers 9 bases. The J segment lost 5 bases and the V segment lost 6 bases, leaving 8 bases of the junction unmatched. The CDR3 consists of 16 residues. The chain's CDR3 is CASRPGGTGNNSPLHF. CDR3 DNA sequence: TGTGCCAGCAGACCCGGCGGGACAGGGAATAATTCACCCCTCCACTTT.

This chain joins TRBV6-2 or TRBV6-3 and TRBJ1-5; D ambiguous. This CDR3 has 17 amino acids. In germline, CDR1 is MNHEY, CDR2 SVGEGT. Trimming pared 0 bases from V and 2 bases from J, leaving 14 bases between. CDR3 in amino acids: CASSYSKVGPGNQPQHF. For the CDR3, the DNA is TGTGCCAGCAGTTACTCGAAGGTAGGACCGGGCAATCAGCCCCAGCATTTT.

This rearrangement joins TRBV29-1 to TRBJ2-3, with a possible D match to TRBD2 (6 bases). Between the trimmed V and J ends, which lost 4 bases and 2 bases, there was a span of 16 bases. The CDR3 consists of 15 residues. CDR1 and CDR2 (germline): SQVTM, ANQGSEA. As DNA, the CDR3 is TGCAGCGTTGGGGGGGTAGCGGAACACACAGATACGCAGTATTTT. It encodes CSVGGVAEHTDTQYF.

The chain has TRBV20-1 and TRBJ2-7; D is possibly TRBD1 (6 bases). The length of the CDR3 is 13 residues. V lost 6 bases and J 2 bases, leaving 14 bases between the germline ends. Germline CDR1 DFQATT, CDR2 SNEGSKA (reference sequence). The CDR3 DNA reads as TGCAGTGCAACCGGGACAACGACCTACGAGCAGTACTTC. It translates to CSATGTTTYEQYF.

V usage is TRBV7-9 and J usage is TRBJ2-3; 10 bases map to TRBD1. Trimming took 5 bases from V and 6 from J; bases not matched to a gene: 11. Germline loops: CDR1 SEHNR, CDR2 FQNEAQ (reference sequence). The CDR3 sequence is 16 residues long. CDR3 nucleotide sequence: TGTGCCAGCAGCCCCGAACGACAGGGGGCTTTGGATACGCAGTATTTT. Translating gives CASSPERQGALDTQYF.

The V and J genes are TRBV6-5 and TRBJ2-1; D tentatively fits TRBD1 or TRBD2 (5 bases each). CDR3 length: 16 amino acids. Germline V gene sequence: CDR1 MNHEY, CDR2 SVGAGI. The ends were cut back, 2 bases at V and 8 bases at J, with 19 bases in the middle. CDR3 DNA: TGTGCCAGCAGTTACCCGGCGACCGGAAGGGACGATGAGCAGTTCTTC. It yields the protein CASSYPATGRDDEQFF.

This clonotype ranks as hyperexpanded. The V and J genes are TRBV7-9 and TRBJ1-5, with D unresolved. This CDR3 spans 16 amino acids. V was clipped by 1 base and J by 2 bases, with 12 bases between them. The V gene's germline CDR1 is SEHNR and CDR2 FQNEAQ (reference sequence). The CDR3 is CASSLGVGHGNQPQHF. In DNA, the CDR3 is TGTGCCAGCAGCTTAGGGGTCGGGCACGGCAATCAGCCCCAGCATTTT.

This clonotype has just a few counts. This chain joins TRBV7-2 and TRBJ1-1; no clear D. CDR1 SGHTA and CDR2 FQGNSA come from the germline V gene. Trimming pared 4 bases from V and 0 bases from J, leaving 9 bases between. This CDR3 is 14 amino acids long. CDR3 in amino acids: CASSSYDLNTEAFF. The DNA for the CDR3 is TGTGCCAGCAGCTCGTACGACCTGAACACTGAAGCTTTCTTT.

The CDR3 is CASSLVRNTEAFF. The CDR3 nucleotides are TGCGCCAGCAGCTTAGTCAGGAACACTGAAGCTTTCTTT. This sequence joins TRBV5-1 and TRBJ1-1; D not certain. Germline V gives CDR1 SGHRS, CDR2 YFSETQ. V was pared by 2 bases and J by 1 base, with 6 bases between. CDR3 length: 13 residues.

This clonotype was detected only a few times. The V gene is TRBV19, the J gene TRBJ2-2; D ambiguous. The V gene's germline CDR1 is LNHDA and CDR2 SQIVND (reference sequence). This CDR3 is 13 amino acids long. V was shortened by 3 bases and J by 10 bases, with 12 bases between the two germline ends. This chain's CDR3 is CASSISDHQELFF. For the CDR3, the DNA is TGTGCCAGTAGTATCAGCGACCACCAGGAGCTGTTTTTT.

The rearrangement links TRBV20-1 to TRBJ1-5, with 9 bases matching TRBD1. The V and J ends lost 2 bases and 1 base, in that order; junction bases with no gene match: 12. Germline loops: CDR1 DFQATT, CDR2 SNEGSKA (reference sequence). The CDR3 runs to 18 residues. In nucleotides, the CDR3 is TGCAGTGCTAGACCGCCGGGACAGGGTATTCGGAGCAATCAGCCCCAGCATTTT. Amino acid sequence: CSARPPGQGIRSNQPQHF.

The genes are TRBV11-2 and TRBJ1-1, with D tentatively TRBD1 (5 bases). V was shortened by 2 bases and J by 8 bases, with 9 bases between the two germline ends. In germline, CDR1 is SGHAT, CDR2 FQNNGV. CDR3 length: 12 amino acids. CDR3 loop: CASSLYGAEAFF. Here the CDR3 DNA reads TGTGCCAGCAGCTTATATGGGGCCGAAGCTTTCTTT.

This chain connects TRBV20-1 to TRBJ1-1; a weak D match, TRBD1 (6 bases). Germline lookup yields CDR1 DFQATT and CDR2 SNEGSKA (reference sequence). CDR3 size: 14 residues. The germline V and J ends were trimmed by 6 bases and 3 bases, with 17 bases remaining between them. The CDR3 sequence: CSAQTGGWDTEAFF. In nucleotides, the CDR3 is TGCAGTGCACAAACCGGGGGCTGGGACACTGAAGCTTTCTTT.

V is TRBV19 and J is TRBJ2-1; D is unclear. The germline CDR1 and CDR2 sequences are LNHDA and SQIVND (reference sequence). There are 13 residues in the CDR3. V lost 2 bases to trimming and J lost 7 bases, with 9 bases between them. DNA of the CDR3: TGTGCCAGTAGTATACAACGTGAGAATGAGCAGTTCTTC. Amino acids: CASSIQRENEQFF.

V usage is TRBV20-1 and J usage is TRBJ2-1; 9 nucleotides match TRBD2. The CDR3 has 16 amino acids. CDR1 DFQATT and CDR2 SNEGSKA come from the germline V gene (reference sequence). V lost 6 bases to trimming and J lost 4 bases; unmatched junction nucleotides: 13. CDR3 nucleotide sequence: TGCAGTGCCATCGGGCTAGCGGGATCTATATACAATGAGCAGTTCTTC. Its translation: CSAIGLAGSIYNEQFF.

The CDR3 coding sequence is TGTGCCAGCAGCTTATCTCGGGGGGTCGGGGAGCTGTTTTTT. As protein: CASSLSRGVGELFF. The rearrangement links TRBV7-2 to TRBJ2-2, with 7 nucleotides matching TRBD2. Per germline, CDR1 SGHTA and CDR2 FQGNSA. V lost 2 bases and J lost 7; bases outside the gene matches: 4. CDR3 length: 14 residues.

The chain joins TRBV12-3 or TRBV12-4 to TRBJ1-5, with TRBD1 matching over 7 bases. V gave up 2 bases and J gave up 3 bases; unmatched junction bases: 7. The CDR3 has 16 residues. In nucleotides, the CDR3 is TGTGCCAGCAGTTTATGGGTACAGGGGAACAATCAGCCCCAGCATTTT. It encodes CASSLWVQGNNQPQHF.

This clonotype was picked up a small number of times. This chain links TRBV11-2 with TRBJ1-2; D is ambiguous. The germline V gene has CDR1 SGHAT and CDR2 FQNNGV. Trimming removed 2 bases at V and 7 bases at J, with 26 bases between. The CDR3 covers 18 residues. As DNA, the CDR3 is TGTGCCAGCAGCTTATTCGTAGTCCCGGCCGGGAGTTATCCTGGCTACACCTTC. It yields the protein CASSLFVVPAGSYPGYTF.

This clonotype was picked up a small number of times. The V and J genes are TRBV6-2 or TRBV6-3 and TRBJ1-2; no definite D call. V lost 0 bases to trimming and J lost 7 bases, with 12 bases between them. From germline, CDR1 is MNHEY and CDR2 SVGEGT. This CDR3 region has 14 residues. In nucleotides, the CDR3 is TGTGCCAGCAGTTACTCGGGGTCTCTCGGTGGCTACACCTTC. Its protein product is CASSYSGSLGGYTF.

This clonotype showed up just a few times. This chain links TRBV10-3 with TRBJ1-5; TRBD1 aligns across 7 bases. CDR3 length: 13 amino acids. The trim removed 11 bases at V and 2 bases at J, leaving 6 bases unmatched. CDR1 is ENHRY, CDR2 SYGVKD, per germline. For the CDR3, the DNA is TGTGCCTCCCAGGGGGAGGGCAATCAGCCCCAGCATTTT. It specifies CASQGEGNQPQHF.

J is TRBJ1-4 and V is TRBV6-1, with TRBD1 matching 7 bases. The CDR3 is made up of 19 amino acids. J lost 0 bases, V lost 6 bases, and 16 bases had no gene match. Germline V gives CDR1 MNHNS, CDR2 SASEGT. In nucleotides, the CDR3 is TGTGCCAGCAGCTTAAGGGGACAGAGTTCCGGGGCAACTAATGAAAAACTGTTTTTT. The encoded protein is CASSLRGQSSGATNEKLFF.

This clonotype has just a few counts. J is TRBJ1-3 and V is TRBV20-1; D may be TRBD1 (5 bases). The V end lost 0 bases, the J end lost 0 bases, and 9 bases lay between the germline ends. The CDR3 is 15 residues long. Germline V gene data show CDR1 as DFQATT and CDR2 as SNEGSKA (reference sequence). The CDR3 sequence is CSARDRTGSGNTIYF. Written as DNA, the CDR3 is TGCAGTGCTAGAGATCGTACAGGCTCTGGAAACACCATATATTTT.

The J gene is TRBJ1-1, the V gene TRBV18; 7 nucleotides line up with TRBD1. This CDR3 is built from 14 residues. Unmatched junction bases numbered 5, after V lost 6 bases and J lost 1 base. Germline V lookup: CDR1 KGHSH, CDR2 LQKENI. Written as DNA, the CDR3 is TGTGCCAGCTCCCGGGACAGTAAGAACACTGAAGCTTTCTTT. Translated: CASSRDSKNTEAFF.

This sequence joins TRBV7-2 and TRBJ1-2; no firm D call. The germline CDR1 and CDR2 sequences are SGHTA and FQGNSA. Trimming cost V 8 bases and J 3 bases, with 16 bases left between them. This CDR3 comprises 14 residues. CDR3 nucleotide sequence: TGTGCCAGCCAAGGTTGGACCCAGGACTATGGCTACACCTTC. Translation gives CASQGWTQDYGYTF.

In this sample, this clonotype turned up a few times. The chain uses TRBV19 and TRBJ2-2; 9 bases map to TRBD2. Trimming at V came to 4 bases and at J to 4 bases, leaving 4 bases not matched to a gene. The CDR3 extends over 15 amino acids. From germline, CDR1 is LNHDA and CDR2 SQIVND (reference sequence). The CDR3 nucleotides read TGTGCCAGTAGTACTAGCGGGATATTCACCGGGGAGCTGTTTTTT. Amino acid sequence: CASSTSGIFTGELFF. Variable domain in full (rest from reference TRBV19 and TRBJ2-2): DGGITQSPKYLFRKEGQNVTLSCEQNLNHDAMYWYRQDPGQGLRLIYYSQIVNDFQKGDIAEGYSVSREKKESFPLTVTSAQKNPTAFYLCASSTSGIFTGELFFGEGSRLTVL.

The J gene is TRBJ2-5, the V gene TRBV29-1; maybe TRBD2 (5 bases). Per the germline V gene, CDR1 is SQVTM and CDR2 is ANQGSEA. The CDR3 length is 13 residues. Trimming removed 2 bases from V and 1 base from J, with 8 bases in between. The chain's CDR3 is CSVEIGGQETQYF. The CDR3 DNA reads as TGCAGCGTTGAAATCGGAGGCCAAGAGACCCAGTACTTC.

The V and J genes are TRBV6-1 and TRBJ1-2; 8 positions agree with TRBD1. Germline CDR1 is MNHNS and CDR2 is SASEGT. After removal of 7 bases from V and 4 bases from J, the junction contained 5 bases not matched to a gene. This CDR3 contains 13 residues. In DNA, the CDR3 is TGTGCCAGCATCCGAGACAGGGGCTATGGCTACACCTTC. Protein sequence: CASIRDRGYGYTF.

The CDR3 here is CASSKTRDAGNTIYF. The DNA for the CDR3 is TGTGCCAGTAGTAAGACCAGGGACGCTGGAAACACCATATATTTT. The chain combines TRBV19 with TRBJ1-3; perhaps TRBD1 as D (5 bases). Germline values: CDR1 LNHDA, CDR2 SQIVND (reference sequence). Trimming took 4 bases from V and 2 from J, leaving 12 bases between them. The CDR3 contains 15 residues.